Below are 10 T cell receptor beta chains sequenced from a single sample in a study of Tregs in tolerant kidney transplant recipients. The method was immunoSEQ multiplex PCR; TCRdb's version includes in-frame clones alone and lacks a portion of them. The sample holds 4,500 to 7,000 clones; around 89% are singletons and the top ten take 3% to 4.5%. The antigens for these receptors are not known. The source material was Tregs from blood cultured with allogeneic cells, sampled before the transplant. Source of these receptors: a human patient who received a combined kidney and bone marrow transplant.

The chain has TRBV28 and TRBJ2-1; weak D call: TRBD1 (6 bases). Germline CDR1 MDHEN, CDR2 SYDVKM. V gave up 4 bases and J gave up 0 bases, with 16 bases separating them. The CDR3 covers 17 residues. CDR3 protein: CASSSPGDTFSYNEQFF. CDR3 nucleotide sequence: TGTGCCAGCAGTTCCCCAGGGGACACCTTCTCCTACAATGAGCAGTTCTTC.

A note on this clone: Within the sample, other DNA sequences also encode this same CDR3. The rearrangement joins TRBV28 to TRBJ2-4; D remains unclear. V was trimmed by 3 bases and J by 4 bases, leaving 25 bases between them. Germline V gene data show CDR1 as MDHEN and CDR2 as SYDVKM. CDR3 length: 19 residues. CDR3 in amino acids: CASSFVNPDPPRPKNIQYF. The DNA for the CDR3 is TGTGCCAGCAGTTTCGTTAATCCCGACCCTCCACGTCCTAAAAACATTCAGTACTTC. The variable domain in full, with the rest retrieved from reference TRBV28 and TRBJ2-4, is DVKVTQSSRYLVKRTGEKVFLECVQDMDHENMFWYRQDPGLGLRLIYFSYDVKMKEKGDIPEGYSVSREKKERFSLILESASTNQTSMYLCASSFVNPDPPRPKNIQYFGAGTRLSVL.

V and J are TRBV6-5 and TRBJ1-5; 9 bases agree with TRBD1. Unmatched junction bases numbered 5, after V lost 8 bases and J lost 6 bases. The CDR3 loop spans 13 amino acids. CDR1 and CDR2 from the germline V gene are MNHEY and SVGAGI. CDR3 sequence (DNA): TGTGCCAGCCGGGACAGGGCAGGTCAGCCCCAGCATTTT. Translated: CASRDRAGQPQHF.

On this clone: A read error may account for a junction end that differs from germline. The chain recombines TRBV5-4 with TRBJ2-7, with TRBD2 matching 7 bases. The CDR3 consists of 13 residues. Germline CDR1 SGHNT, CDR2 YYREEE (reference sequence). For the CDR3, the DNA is TGTGCCAGCAGCTTGGCGCTAGCGGTAGAGATAACGTTC. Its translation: CASSLALAVEITF. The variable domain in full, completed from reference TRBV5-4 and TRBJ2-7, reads ETGVTQSPTHLIKTRGQQVTLRCSSQSGHNTVSWYQQALGQGPQFIFQYYREEENGRGNFPPRFSGLQFPNYSSELNVNALELDDSALYLCASSLALAVEITFGPGTRLTVT.

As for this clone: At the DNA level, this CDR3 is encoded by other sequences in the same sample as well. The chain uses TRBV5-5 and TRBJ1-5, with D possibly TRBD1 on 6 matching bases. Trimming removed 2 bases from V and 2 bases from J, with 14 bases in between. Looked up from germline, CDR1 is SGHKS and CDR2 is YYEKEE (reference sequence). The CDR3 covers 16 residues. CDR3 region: CASSLGWGAGNQPQHF. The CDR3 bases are TGTGCCAGCAGCTTAGGGTGGGGGGCGGGCAATCAGCCCCAGCATTTT. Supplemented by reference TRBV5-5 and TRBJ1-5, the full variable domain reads DAGVTQSPTHLIKTRGQQVTLRCSPISGHKSVSWYQQVLGQGPQFIFQYYEKEERGRGNFPDRFSARQFPNYSSELNVNALLLGDSALYLCASSLGWGAGNQPQHFGDGTRLSIL.

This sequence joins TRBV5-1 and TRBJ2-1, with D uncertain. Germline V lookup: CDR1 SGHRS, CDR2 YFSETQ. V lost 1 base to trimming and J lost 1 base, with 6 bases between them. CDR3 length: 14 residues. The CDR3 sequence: CASSLSNSYNEQFF. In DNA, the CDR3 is TGCGCCAGCAGCTTGAGTAATTCCTACAATGAGCAGTTCTTC.

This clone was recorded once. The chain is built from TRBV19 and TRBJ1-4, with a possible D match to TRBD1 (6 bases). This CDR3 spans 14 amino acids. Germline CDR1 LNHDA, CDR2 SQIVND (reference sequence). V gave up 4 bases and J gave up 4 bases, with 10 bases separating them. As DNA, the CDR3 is TGTGCCAGTAGTAGGACAGCATTTAATGAAAAACTGTTTTTT. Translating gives CASSRTAFNEKLFF. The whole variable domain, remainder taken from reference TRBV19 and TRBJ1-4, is DGGITQSPKYLFRKEGQNVTLSCEQNLNHDAMYWYRQDPGQGLRLIYYSQIVNDFQKGDIAEGYSVSREKKESFPLTVTSAQKNPTAFYLCASSRTAFNEKLFFGSGTQLSVL.

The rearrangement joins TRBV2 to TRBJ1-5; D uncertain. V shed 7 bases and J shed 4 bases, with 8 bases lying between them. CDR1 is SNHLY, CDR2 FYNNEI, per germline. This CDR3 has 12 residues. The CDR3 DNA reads TGTGCCAGCATGCCAGCTAATCAGCCCCAGCATTTT. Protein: CASMPANQPQHF.

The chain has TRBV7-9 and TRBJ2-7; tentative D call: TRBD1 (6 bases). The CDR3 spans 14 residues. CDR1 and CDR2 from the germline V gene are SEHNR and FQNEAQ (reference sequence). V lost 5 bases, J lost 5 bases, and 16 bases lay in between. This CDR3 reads CASSPVGGSHEQYF. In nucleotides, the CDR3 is TGTGCCAGCAGCCCAGTTGGGGGCTCACACGAGCAGTACTTC.

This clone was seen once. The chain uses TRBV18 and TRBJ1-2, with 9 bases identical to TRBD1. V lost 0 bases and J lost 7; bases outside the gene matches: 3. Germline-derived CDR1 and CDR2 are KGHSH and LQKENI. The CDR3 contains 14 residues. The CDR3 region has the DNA TGTGCCAGCTCACCACCGGTGGACAGGGGTGGCTACACCTTC. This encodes CASSPPVDRGGYTF.